This TCR beta chain was recorded in a study of blood T cell repertoires in COVID-19. Seattle's cohort entered during active infection and was followed longitudinally. This CDR3 is built from 12 residues. Deletions cut 3 bases from V and 4 bases from J, with 7 bases between. The V gene's germline CDR1 is SEHNR and CDR2 FQNEAQ (reference sequence). Method: immunoSEQ multiplex PCR; TCRdb's copy keeps in-frame clones and lacks some. This sample yields 300,000 to 350,000 clones, of which over 80% are seen a single time; approximately 9.9% belongs to the top ten. The material sequenced was peripheral blood. This TCR was sampled from a man aged 25-45 years with COVID-19, enrolled during active disease. The chain employs TRBV7-9 and TRBJ2-7, with D possibly being TRBD1 (5 bases). In nucleotides, the CDR3 is TGTGCCAGCAGCTTGGACATTTACGAGCAGTACTTC. Translating gives CASSLDIYEQYF.